These 9 T cell receptor beta chains share one sample of origin, sequenced in a study of blood T cell repertoires in COVID-19. Some clones are missing from TCRdb's copy, which holds only in-frame ones; the method was immunoSEQ multiplex PCR. This table has under 60,000 clones, 90% appearing once. What was sequenced was peripheral blood. These receptors were taken from a human donor in a cohort sampled during active COVID-19.

The gene calls are TRBV9 and TRBJ2-7, with 8 positions matching TRBD2. CDR3 size: 15 residues. With 3 bases clipped from V and 0 bases from J, the junction kept 5 bases outside the gene matches. The germline CDR1 and CDR2 sequences are SGDLS and YYNGEE. This chain's CDR3 is CASSETSGSSYEQYF. The DNA of the CDR3 is TGTGCCAGCAGCGAAACTAGCGGATCCTCCTACGAGCAGTACTTC.

In this sample, this clone turned up once. This chain joins TRBV6-2 or TRBV6-3 and TRBJ2-1; a possible D gene is TRBD2 (5 bases). This CDR3 comprises 11 residues. The germline V and J ends were trimmed by 4 bases and 10 bases, with 8 bases remaining between them. Germline CDR1 reads MNHEY; CDR2 reads SVGEGT. The DNA of the CDR3 is TGTGCCAGCAGTTTTTCGGGGGAGCAGTTCTTC. It is translated as CASSFSGEQFF.

A few counts support this clone. For the CDR3, the DNA is TGCGCCAGCAGTCCGGGTCTTAGCTCCTACAATGAGCAGTTCTTC. Translating it yields CASSPGLSSYNEQFF. This rearrangement joins TRBV4-1 to TRBJ2-1; D is undetermined. The V and J ends lost 6 bases and 0 bases respectively, with 12 bases between them. This CDR3 spans 15 amino acids. Germline V gives CDR1 MGHRA, CDR2 YSYEKL.

This chain joins TRBV18 and TRBJ2-6; 7 bases fit TRBD2. V shed 3 bases and J 2 bases; nucleotides not matched to a gene: 1. In germline, CDR1 is KGHSH, CDR2 LQKENI. This CDR3 is built from 15 residues. This CDR3 reads CASSPAGAGANVLTF. CDR3 nucleotides: TGTGCCAGCTCACCTGCGGGGGCTGGGGCCAACGTCCTGACTTTC.

V usage is TRBV29-1 and J usage is TRBJ2-7; D possibly corresponds to TRBD1 (6 bases). The CDR3 has 12 residues. CDR1 and CDR2 (germline): SQVTM, ANQGSEA. V shed 0 bases and J shed 5 bases, with 8 bases lying between them. In DNA, the CDR3 is TGCAGCGTTGAAGAAAACAGGGACGAGCAGTACTTC. It codes for CSVEENRDEQYF.

The V gene is TRBV20-1, the J gene TRBJ2-7, with D uncertain. Germline loops: CDR1 DFQATT, CDR2 SNEGSKA (reference sequence). V was cut by 0 bases and J by 6 bases, with 6 bases left in between. The CDR3 covers 11 residues. The CDR3 protein is CSARDISEQYF. Here the CDR3 DNA reads TGCAGTGCTAGAGATATCTCCGAGCAGTACTTC.

This clone was recorded once. This rearrangement joins TRBV30 to TRBJ1-2; perhaps TRBD1 as D (5 bases). In germline, CDR1 is GTSNPN, CDR2 SVGIG (reference sequence). V lost 0 bases to trimming and J lost 8 bases, with 10 bases between them. The CDR3 runs 12 residues. CDR3 coding DNA: TGTGCCTGGAGTGTTGGGACTTACGGCTACACCTTC. Protein sequence: CAWSVGTYGYTF.

This rearrangement joins TRBV4-2 to TRBJ1-2; D gene ambiguous. V shed 0 bases and J shed 6 bases, with 5 bases lying between them. Germline V CDR1 and CDR2: LGHNA, YNFKEQ. The CDR3 extends over 12 amino acids. CDR3 bases: TGTGCCAGCAGCCAAGATAGTCATGGCTACACCTTC. Residues: CASSQDSHGYTF.

The V and J genes are TRBV5-4 and TRBJ1-6; tentative D call: TRBD1 (6 bases). The CDR3 has 18 residues. Germline V gene data show CDR1 as SGHNT and CDR2 as YYREEE (reference sequence). V lost 3 bases, J lost 0 bases, and 16 bases lay in between. CDR3 DNA sequence: TGTGCCAGCAGCTGGGGTTCGACAGGCAACTCCTATAATTCACCCCTCCACTTT. Translation: CASSWGSTGNSYNSPLHF.